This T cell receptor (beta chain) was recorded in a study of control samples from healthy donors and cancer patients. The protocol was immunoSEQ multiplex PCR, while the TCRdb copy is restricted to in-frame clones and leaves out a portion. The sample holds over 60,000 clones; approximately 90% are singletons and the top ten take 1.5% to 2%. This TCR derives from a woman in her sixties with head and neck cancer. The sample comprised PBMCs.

CDR3 sequence (DNA): TGTGCCAGTAGTATATCGGGAGCCATGAACACTGAAGCTTTCTTT. Translating gives CASSISGAMNTEAFF. The J gene is TRBJ1-1, the V gene TRBV19; D uncertain. Trimming cost V 2 bases and J 0 bases, with 10 bases left between them. Germline CDR1 is LNHDA and CDR2 is SQIVND (reference sequence). There are 15 residues in the CDR3.